The 29 T cell receptor beta chains below were found in one sample sequenced in a study of blood T cell repertoires in COVID-19. The protocol was immunoSEQ multiplex PCR, while the TCRdb copy is restricted to in-frame clones and leaves out a portion. The data show about 190,000 clones, 80% seen once. Sequencing input: peripheral blood. Source of these receptors: a man in his 60s with acute or convalescent COVID-19.

The CDR3 protein is CASSSLRGATYGYTF. CDR3 nucleotide sequence: TGTGCCAGCAGCTCACTTCGCGGGGCAACCTATGGCTACACCTTC. This sequence joins TRBV11-2 and TRBJ1-2, with D perhaps TRBD1 (5 bases). Trimming took 4 bases from V and 4 from J, leaving 16 bases between them. Germline V gene sequence: CDR1 SGHAT, CDR2 FQNNGV. The CDR3 is made up of 15 amino acids.

This chain connects TRBV10-3 to TRBJ2-3; weak D call: TRBD1 (6 bases). Per the germline V gene, CDR1 is ENHRY and CDR2 is SYGVKD. This CDR3 is built from 17 residues. The V gene lost 1 base and the J gene lost 1 base, with 15 bases spanning the gap. In nucleotides, the CDR3 is TGTGCCATCAGTGAGTTATCGACAGGAAGAGGCACAGATACGCAGTATTTT. It encodes CAISELSTGRGTDTQYF.

This chain connects TRBV13 to TRBJ1-1; no clear D. The CDR3 totals 13 residues. Trimming shortened V by 2 bases and J by 3 bases, and 7 bases separated the two germline ends. Germline assignment: CDR1 PRHDT and CDR2 FYEKMQ (reference sequence). The CDR3, as DNA: TGTGCCAGCAGCTTAAAGCCGCACACTGAAGCTTTCTTT. Encoded protein: CASSLKPHTEAFF.

V is TRBV9 and J is TRBJ2-7, with D possibly matching TRBD1 (6 bases). V was shortened by 0 bases and J by 7 bases, with 14 bases between the two germline ends. CDR1 and CDR2 from the germline V gene are SGDLS and YYNGEE. The CDR3 has 14 residues. The CDR3 loop is CASSVDGQTLEQYF. Here the CDR3 DNA reads TGTGCCAGCAGCGTAGATGGACAGACCCTAGAGCAGTACTTC.

The chain links TRBV5-5 to TRBJ1-5; the match to TRBD1 covers 10 bases. Germline CDR1 and CDR2: SGHKS and YYEKEE (reference sequence). CDR3 length: 18 residues. V shed 3 bases and J 4 bases; nucleotides not matched to a gene: 13. CDR3 region: CASSSLPSDRGKNQPQHF. CDR3 coding DNA: TGTGCCAGCAGCTCCCTACCCTCGGACAGGGGGAAAAATCAGCCCCAGCATTTT.

Details on this clone: The same CDR3 can be traced to other DNA sequences in this sample. The J gene is TRBJ1-5, the V gene TRBV6-1; tentative D call: TRBD1 (5 bases). This CDR3 has 14 amino acids. Germline V CDR1 and CDR2: MNHNS, SASEGT. Trimming left V 3 bases short and J 6 bases short, with 12 bases between. Written as DNA, the CDR3 is TGTGCCAGCAGTGAGTCAGGGTTGGGTCAGCCCCAGCATTTT. It yields the protein CASSESGLGQPQHF.

V and J are TRBV30 and TRBJ1-2; 7 nucleotides line up with TRBD1. This CDR3 has 13 residues. The germline V gene encodes CDR1 GTSNPN and CDR2 SVGIG (reference sequence). V was clipped by 0 bases and J by 8 bases; unmatched bases: 6. The CDR3 region has the DNA TGTGCCTGGAGTGTAAGGGACAGCGACGGCTACACCTTC. Protein: CAWSVRDSDGYTF.

Only one count was recorded for this clone. The J gene is TRBJ2-3, the V gene TRBV6-1; D might be TRBD2 (6 bases). The germline CDR1 and CDR2 sequences are MNHNS and SASEGT. Trimming pared 7 bases from V and 0 bases from J, leaving 14 bases between. The CDR3 runs to 15 residues. CDR3 sequence (DNA): TGTGCCAGCAAACGGGGAGGCCAAAGCACAGATACGCAGTATTTT. Translation gives CASKRGGQSTDTQYF.

The J gene is TRBJ1-2, the V gene TRBV4-1, with D possibly TRBD1 on 6 matching bases. CDR1 and CDR2 from the germline V gene are MGHRA and YSYEKL. The CDR3 contains 15 residues. Trimming left V 1 base short and J 5 bases short, with 14 bases between. CDR3 in DNA: TGCGCCAGCAGCCAAGTCCAGGGGAGCGTGTATGGCTACACCTTC. Translating it yields CASSQVQGSVYGYTF.

The rearrangement joins TRBV6-5 to TRBJ2-3; 8 positions agree with TRBD2. The ends lost 7 bases at V and 6 bases at J; junction bases unmatched: 3. Germline lookup yields CDR1 MNHEY and CDR2 SVGAGI. The CDR3 length is 12 residues. The DNA of the CDR3 is TGTGCCAGCACTGCTAGCGGGGATACGCAGTATTTT. This sequence encodes CASTASGDTQYF.

The chain joins TRBV2 to TRBJ1-5; possible D gene TRBD1, 5 bases. Germline V CDR1 and CDR2: SNHLY, FYNNEI. V gave up 7 bases and J gave up 1 base, with 8 bases separating them. CDR3 size: 13 residues. CDR3 bases: TGTGCCAGCATGCGGGACAGCAATCAGCCCCAGCATTTT. Translating gives CASMRDSNQPQHF.

Turning to this clone: The same CDR3 can be traced to other DNA sequences in this sample. V gene TRBV2 combines with J gene TRBJ1-3; the D gene is possibly TRBD1 (5 bases). Germline V gene data show CDR1 as SNHLY and CDR2 as FYNNEI. V was trimmed by 1 base and J by 0 bases, leaving 10 bases between them. The length of the CDR3 is 16 residues. The CDR3 sequence: CASSEGQGNSGNTIYF. The DNA of the CDR3 is TGTGCCAGCAGTGAAGGTCAGGGTAACTCTGGAAACACCATATATTTT. The complete variable domain, with remaining parts taken from reference TRBV2 and TRBJ1-3, reads EPEVTQTPSHQVTQMGQEVILRCVPISNHLYFYWYRQILGQKVEFLVSFYNNEISEKSEIFDDQFSVERPDGSNFTLKIRSTKLEDSAMYFCASSEGQGNSGNTIYFGEGSWLTVV.

The chain carries TRBV18 and TRBJ2-7; TRBD2 might be the D (5 bases). V lost 6 bases and J 0 bases, leaving 12 bases between the germline ends. The CDR3 totals 14 residues. Germline values: CDR1 KGHSH, CDR2 LQKENI. The CDR3: CASSRGTGSYEQYF. Here the CDR3 DNA reads TGTGCCAGCTCTCGGGGTACCGGCTCCTACGAGCAGTACTTC.

The V call is TRBV12-3 or TRBV12-4, the J call TRBJ1-1; D is uncertain. The V end was cut by 4 bases, the J end by 4 bases, with 7 bases between. The CDR3 has 12 amino acids. CDR3 bases: TGTGCCAGCAGTTGGGGAGTCACTGAAGCTTTCTTT. This sequence encodes CASSWGVTEAFF.

The chain couples TRBV12-3 or TRBV12-4 to TRBJ1-2; 8 bases are shared with TRBD1. J lost 8 bases, V lost 6 bases, and 8 bases had no gene match. The CDR3 totals 13 residues. This CDR3 reads CASSQDRVNGYTF. The CDR3 DNA is TGTGCCAGCAGCCAGGACAGGGTAAACGGCTACACCTTC.

For the CDR3, the DNA is TGTGCCTGGAGTGACCCCTATACAGGGCTGAACACTGAAGCTTTCTTT. It yields the protein CAWSDPYTGLNTEAFF. This rearrangement joins TRBV30 to TRBJ1-1; perhaps TRBD1 as D (6 bases). Trimming shortened V by 1 base and J by 0 bases, and 15 bases separated the two germline ends. Germline CDR1 GTSNPN, CDR2 SVGIG (reference sequence). The CDR3 loop spans 16 amino acids. Variable domain in full (rest from reference TRBV30 and TRBJ1-1): SQTIHQWPATLVQPVGSPLSLECTVEGTSNPNLYWYRQAAGRGLQLLFYSVGIGQISSEVPQNLSASRPQDRQFILSSKKLLLSDSGFYLCAWSDPYTGLNTEAFFGQGTRLTVV.

The chain combines TRBV6-1 with TRBJ1-2, with 7 bases identical to TRBD1. Germline-derived CDR1 and CDR2 are MNHNS and SASEGT. V dropped 2 bases and J dropped 8; count of bases not matched to a gene: 8. The CDR3 extends over 14 amino acids. The DNA of the CDR3 is TGTGCCAGCAGTGAAAGGGGGCCCGCCAGAGGCTACACCTTC. This codes for CASSERGPARGYTF.

The J gene is TRBJ2-1, the V gene TRBV7-2; 10 bases fit TRBD2. Germline values: CDR1 SGHTA, CDR2 FQGNSA. The CDR3 runs to 16 residues. Losses at the gene ends were 4 bases for V and 0 bases for J; bases not matched to a gene: 3. CDR3: CASSSGTSVSYNEQFF. CDR3 DNA: TGTGCCAGCAGCTCCGGGACTAGCGTCTCCTACAATGAGCAGTTCTTC.

This CDR3 reads CASSPTLARSSYNEQFF. The CDR3, as DNA: TGTGCCAGCAGCCCGACCTTAGCGCGGAGCTCCTACAATGAGCAGTTCTTC. The chain couples TRBV7-9 to TRBJ2-1; D may be TRBD2 (5 bases). Trimming stripped 5 bases from V and 0 bases from J, with 17 bases between. The CDR3 sequence is 17 residues long. Per germline, CDR1 SEHNR and CDR2 FQNEAQ (reference sequence).

The V gene is TRBV7-3, the J gene TRBJ2-7; D not certain. The CDR3 sequence is 15 residues long. V dropped 1 base and J dropped 0 bases, with 10 bases sitting between them. From germline, CDR1 is SGHTA and CDR2 FQGTGA. The CDR3 DNA reads as TGTGCCAGCAGCTTAAAGCCAGGCAGCTCCTACGAGCAGTACTTC. Translated, it gives CASSLKPGSSYEQYF.

The chain joins TRBV6-2 or TRBV6-3 to TRBJ1-1, with D possibly matching TRBD1 (5 bases). This CDR3 comprises 11 residues. Germline V gene data show CDR1 as MNHEY and CDR2 as SVGEGT. V was shortened by 4 bases and J by 11 bases, with 11 bases between the two germline ends. The CDR3 loop reads CASSSRGSAFF. The CDR3 coding sequence is TGTGCCAGCAGTTCGCGGGGGTCGGCTTTCTTT.

This clone appeared once. The chain employs TRBV24-1 and TRBJ2-5; TRBD2 might be the D (5 bases). Germline CDR1 KGHDR, CDR2 SFDVKD. This CDR3 has 14 residues. V dropped 4 bases and J dropped 5 bases, with 13 bases sitting between them. The CDR3 sequence is CATSDPGLSETQYF. Here the CDR3 DNA reads TGTGCCACCAGTGACCCTGGACTGTCCGAGACCCAGTACTTC.

The chain carries TRBV14 and TRBJ2-2; D is perhaps TRBD1 (5 bases). Germline V gene data show CDR1 as SGHDN and CDR2 as FVKESK. This CDR3 comprises 17 residues. Trimming removed 4 bases at V and 1 base at J, with 16 bases between. CDR3 coding DNA: TGTGCCAGCAGCCTTCGGTTGGGCAGGGAGAACACCGGGGAGCTGTTTTTT. Translating gives CASSLRLGRENTGELFF.

The chain is built from TRBV11-2 and TRBJ2-7; 8 bases map to TRBD2. J gave up 0 bases and V 5 bases, and 3 bases lay outside the gene matches. Germline CDR1 SGHAT, CDR2 FQNNGV. The CDR3 is 14 residues long. This chain's CDR3 is CASSRGGASYEQYF. Written as DNA, the CDR3 is TGTGCCAGCAGCCGGGGGGGGGCCTCCTACGAGCAGTACTTC.

The chain has TRBV6-5 and TRBJ1-4, with 9 bases identical to TRBD1. The CDR3 covers 14 residues. The germline gives CDR1 MNHEY, CDR2 SVGAGI. Trimming took 8 bases from V and 8 from J; bases not matched to a gene: 9. CDR3 amino acids: CASWAGTGLEKLFF. The DNA for the CDR3 is TGTGCCAGCTGGGCCGGGACAGGGTTAGAAAAACTGTTTTTT.

V usage is TRBV4-2 and J usage is TRBJ2-6; D not certain. The CDR3 covers 14 residues. V was clipped by 5 bases and J by 4 bases, with 9 bases between them. Germline V gives CDR1 LGHNA, CDR2 YNFKEQ. CDR3 residues: CASSSDSGANVLTF. DNA for the CDR3: TGTGCCAGCAGCTCAGACTCAGGGGCCAACGTCCTGACTTTC.

Comment on this clone: Different DNA sequences within this sample yield the same CDR3. The chain links TRBV19 to TRBJ2-6; D unresolved. Trimming removed 7 bases from V and 0 bases from J, with 4 bases in between. There are 13 residues in the CDR3. Germline lookup yields CDR1 LNHDA and CDR2 SQIVND (reference sequence). Written as DNA, the CDR3 is TGTGCCAGTACCGTCTCTGGGGCCAACGTCCTGACTTTC. Its protein product is CASTVSGANVLTF.

The chain is built from TRBV9 and TRBJ2-3; D is possibly TRBD2 (6 bases). V lost 0 bases to trimming and J lost 2 bases, with 13 bases between them. The CDR3 has 16 amino acids. Germline CDR1 is SGDLS and CDR2 is YYNGEE. CDR3 residues: CASSVGPSAVTDTQYF. DNA of the CDR3: TGTGCCAGCAGCGTAGGTCCTAGCGCAGTCACAGATACGCAGTATTTT.

V is TRBV12-5 and J is TRBJ2-7; the match to TRBD1 covers 9 bases. V shed 0 bases, J shed 7 bases, and the junction held 7 bases outside the gene matches. CDR1 LGHNT and CDR2 FRNRAP come from the germline V gene. The CDR3 is made up of 15 amino acids. The CDR3 coding sequence is TGTGCTAGTGGTTTGGTGGTCGGGGGGACAGGGGAGCAGTACTTC. Translation: CASGLVVGGTGEQYF.